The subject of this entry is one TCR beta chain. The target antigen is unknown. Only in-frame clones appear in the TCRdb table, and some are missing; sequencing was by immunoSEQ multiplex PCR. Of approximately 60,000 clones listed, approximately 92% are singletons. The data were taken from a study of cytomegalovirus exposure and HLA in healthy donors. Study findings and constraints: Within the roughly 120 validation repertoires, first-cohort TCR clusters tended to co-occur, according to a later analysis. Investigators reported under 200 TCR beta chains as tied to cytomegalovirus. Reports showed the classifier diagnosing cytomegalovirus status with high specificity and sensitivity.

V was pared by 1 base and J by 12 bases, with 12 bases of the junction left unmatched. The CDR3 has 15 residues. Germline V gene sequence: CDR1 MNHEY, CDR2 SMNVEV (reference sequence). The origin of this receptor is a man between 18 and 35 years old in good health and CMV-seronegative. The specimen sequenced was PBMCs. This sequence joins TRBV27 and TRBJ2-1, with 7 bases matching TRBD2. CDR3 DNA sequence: TGTGCCAGCAGTTTATTCGCGGGGGAAAAAAAAGCGCAGTTCTTC. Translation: CASSLFAGEKKAQFF.